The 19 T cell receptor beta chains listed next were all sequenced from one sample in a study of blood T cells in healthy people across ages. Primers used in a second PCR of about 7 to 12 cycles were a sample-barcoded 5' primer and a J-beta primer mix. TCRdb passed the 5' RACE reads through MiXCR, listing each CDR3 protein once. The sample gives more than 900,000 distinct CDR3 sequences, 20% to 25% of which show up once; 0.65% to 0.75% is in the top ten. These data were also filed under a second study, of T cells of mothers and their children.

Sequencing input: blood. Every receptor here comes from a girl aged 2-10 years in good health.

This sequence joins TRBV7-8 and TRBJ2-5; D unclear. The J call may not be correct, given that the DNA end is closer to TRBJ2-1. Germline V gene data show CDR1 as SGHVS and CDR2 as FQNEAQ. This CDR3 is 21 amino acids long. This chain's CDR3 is CASSSILALQDPSRTYNEQFF. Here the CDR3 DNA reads TGTGCCAGCAGCTCAATCCTTGCTCTGCAGGATCCTAGTCGAACCTACAATGAGCAGTTCTTC.

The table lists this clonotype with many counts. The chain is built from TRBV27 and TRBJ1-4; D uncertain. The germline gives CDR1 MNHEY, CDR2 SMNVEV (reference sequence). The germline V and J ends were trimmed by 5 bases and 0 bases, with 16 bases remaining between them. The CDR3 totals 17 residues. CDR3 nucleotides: TGTGCCAGCAGTCCCAAGGGTTATAGAGCAACTAATGAAAAACTGTTTTTT. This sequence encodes CASSPKGYRATNEKLFF. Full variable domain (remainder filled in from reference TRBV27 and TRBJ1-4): EAQVTQNPRYLITVTGKKLTVTCSQNMNHEYMSWYRQDPGLGLRQIYYSMNVEVTDKGDVPEGYKVSRKEKRNFPLILESPSPNQTSLYFCASSPKGYRATNEKLFFGSGTQLSVL.

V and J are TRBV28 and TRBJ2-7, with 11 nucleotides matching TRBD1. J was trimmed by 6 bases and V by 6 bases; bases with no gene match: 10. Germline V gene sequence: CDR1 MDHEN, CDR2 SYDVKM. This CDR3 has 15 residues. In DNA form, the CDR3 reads TGTGCCAGCAGGGCGGACAGGGGGCGCATCGTCGAGCAGTACTTC. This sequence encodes CASRADRGRIVEQYF.

CDR3 bases: TGTGCCAGCAGCCAAATCGGGAGGGTAGAGACCCAGTACTTC. It yields the protein CASSQIGRVETQYF. The V gene is TRBV14, the J gene TRBJ2-5, with 8 nucleotides matching TRBD2. The CDR3 is made up of 14 amino acids. The germline V gene encodes CDR1 SGHDN and CDR2 FVKESK. V lost 2 bases, J lost 4 bases, and 3 bases stayed unmatched. Full variable domain (missing parts from reference TRBV14 and TRBJ2-5): EAGVTQFPSHSVIEKGQTVTLRCDPISGHDNLYWYRRVMGKEIKFLLHFVKESKQDESGMPNNRFLAERTGGTYSTLKVQPAELEDSGVYFCASSQIGRVETQYFGPGTRLLVL.

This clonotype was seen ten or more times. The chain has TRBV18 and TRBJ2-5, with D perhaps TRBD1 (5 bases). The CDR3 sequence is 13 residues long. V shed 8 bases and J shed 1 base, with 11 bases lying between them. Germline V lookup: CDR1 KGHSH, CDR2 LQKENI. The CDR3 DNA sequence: TGTGCCAGCAGTCCCCAGGGCCAAGAGACCCAGTACTTC. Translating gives CASSPQGQETQYF.

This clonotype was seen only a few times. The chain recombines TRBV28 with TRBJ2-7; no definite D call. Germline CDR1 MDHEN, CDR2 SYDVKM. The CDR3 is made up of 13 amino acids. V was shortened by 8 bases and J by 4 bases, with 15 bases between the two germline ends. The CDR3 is CASRRGTAYEQYF. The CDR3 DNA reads TGTGCCAGCCGCAGAGGCACCGCTTACGAGCAGTACTTC.

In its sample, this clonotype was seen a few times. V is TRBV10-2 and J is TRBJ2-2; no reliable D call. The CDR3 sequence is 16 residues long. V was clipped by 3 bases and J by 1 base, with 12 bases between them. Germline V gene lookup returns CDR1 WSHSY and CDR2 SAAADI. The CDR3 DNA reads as TGCGCCAGCAGTGACCTAGAACAAGGGAACACCGGGGAGCTGTTTTTT. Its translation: CASSDLEQGNTGELFF.

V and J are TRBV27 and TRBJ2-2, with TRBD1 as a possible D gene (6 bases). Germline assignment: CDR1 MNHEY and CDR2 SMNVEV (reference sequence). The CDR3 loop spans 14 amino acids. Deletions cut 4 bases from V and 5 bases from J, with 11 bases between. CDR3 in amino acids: CASSWGQLTGELFF. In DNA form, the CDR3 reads TGTGCCAGCAGTTGGGGACAATTAACCGGGGAGCTGTTTTTT.

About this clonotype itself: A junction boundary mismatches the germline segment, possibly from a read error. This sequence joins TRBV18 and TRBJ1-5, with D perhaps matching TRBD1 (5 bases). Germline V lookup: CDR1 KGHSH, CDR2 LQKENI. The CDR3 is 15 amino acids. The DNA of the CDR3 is TGTGCCAGCTCACGTGGGGGTGTCAGGAATCAGCTCCAGCATTTT. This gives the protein CASSRGGVRNQLQHF.

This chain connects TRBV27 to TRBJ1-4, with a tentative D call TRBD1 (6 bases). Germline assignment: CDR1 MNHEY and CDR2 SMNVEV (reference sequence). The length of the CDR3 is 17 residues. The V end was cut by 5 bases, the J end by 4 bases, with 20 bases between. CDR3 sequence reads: CASSPSVRDTINEKLFF. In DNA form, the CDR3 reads TGTGCCAGCAGTCCTTCTGTCCGGGACACAATTAATGAAAAACTGTTTTTT.

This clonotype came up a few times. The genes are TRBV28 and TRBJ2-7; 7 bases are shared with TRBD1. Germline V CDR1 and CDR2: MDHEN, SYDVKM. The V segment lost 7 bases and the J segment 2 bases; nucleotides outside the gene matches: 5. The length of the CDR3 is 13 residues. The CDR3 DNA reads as TGTGCCAGCAAACGGGACAGTCCCTACGAGCAGTACTTC. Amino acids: CASKRDSPYEQYF.

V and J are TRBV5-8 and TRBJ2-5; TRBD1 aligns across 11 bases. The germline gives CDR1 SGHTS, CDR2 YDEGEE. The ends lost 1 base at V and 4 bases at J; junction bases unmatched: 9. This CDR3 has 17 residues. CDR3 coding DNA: TGTGCCAGCAGCTTGTATGTGGGACAGGGGGTTGGAGAGACCCAGTACTTC. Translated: CASSLYVGQGVGETQYF.

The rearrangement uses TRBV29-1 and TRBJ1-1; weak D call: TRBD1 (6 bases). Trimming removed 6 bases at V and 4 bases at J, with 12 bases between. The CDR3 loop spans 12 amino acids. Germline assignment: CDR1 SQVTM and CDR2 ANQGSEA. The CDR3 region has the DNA TGCAGCGTCCAACAGGGAGGCACTGAAGCTTTCTTT. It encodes CSVQQGGTEAFF.

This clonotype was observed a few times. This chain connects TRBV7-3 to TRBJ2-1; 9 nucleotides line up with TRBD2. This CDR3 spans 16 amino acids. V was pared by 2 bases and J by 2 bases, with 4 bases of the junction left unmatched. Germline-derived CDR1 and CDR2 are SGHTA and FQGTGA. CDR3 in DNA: TGTGCCAGCAGCTTAGTCCCTAGCGGGACCTACAATGAGCAGTTCTTC. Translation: CASSLVPSGTYNEQFF.

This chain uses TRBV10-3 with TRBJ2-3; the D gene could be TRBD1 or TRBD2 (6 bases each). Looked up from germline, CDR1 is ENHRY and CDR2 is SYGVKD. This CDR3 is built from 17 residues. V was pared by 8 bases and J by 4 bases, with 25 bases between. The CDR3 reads CAIGGTLGGGEADTQYF. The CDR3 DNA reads TGTGCCATCGGAGGGACCCTCGGAGGGGGTGAGGCAGATACGCAGTATTTT.

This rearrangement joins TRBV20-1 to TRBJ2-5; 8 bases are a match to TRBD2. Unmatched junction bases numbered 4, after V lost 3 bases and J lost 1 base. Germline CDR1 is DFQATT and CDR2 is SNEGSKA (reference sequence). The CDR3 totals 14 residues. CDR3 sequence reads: CSARASGPQETQYF. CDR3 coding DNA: TGCAGTGCTAGGGCTAGCGGGCCCCAAGAGACCCAGTACTTC.

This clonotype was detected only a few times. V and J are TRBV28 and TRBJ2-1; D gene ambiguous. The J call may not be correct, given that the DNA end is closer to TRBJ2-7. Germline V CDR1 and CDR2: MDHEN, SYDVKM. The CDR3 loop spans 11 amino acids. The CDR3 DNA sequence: TGTGCCAGCAGTCAACGATACGAGCAGTACTTC. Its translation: CASSQRYEQYF.

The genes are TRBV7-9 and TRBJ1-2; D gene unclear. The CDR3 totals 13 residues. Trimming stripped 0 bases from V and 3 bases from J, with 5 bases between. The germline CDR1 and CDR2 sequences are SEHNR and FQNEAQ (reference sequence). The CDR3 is CASSLAAHYGYTF. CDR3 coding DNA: TGTGCCAGCAGCTTAGCAGCGCACTATGGCTACACCTTC.

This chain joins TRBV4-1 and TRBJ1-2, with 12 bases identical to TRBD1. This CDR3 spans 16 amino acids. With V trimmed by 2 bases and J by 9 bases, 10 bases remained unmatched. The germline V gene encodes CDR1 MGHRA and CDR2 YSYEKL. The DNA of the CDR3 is TGCGCCAGCAGCCAACCCGGGACAGGGGGCCTCATGAGCTACACCTTC. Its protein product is CASSQPGTGGLMSYTF.